The entry below describes one TCR beta chain. Its matching antigen is unknown. The sample comes from a study of T cell repertoires in cytomegalovirus infection. Trimming took 6 bases from V and 4 from J; bases not matched to a gene: 3. The CDR3 runs 13 residues. TCRdb ran MiXCR on the reads and lists one entry per CDR3 protein. This sample has 300,000 or so distinct CDR3 sequences, with about 25% found just once. The TCR comes from a human donor in good health (CMV status not recorded). Some clones in this sample may be carry-over from other donors' samples. This chain uses TRBV12-3 or TRBV12-4 with TRBJ2-3, with 8 bases fitting TRBD2. The sample in question was cultured PBMCs, obtained from culture after CMV antigen stimulation. Here the CDR3 reads CASREAGADTQYF. DNA for the CDR3: TGTGCCAGCAGGGAAGCGGGAGCAGATACGCAGTATTTT.